This T cell receptor beta chain was observed in a study of OX40 agonist ivuxolimab in advanced cancers. In the study overall: Those treated in dose escalation had hepatocellular carcinoma, melanoma, renal cell cancer or head and neck cancer.

Produced via immunoSEQ multiplex PCR; TCRdb's table is partial and in-frame only. The sample has about 71,000 clones; just under 95% are singletons. CDR1 SGDLS and CDR2 YYNGEE come from the germline V gene. The CDR3 extends over 17 amino acids. Trimming cost V 0 bases and J 6 bases; bases outside gene matches: 14. Overall study findings and caveats: Among some nonresponders, normalized T-cell clonal expansion was also low. Expanded peripheral T cell antigen specificity was not determined.

A word on this clone: The antigen remains unidentified.

Patients who had autoimmune disease history or got systemic immunosuppression were left out. Sequences were derived from CD4+ or CD8+ T cells sorted from blood, sampled in a trial of the OX40 agonist ivuxolimab. This TCR came from an adult with an advanced solid tumor such as melanoma, head and neck, liver or kidney cancer. The rearrangement uses TRBV9 and TRBJ2-7; 8 nucleotides agree with TRBD2. The CDR3 DNA follows: TGTGCCAGCAGCGTAGCCGGGGGGGCGCCCTGGACGGGCGAGCAGTACTTC. This encodes CASSVAGGAPWTGEQYF.